These 25 T cell receptor beta chains were sequenced from one sample in a study of technical replicates of blood from a few donors. Clones were sequenced by immunoSEQ multiplex PCR, and TCRdb holds only the in-frame ones, with some missing. The sample has some 47,000 clones, about 93% seen once. The sequencing input was PBMCs. The receptors shown here come from a human donor in good health. Some clones in this sample may be carry-over from other donors' samples.

The chain uses TRBV10-2 and TRBJ2-7; weak D call: TRBD2 (6 bases). The CDR3 spans 15 residues. Trimming pared 3 bases from V and 3 bases from J, leaving 15 bases between. Per the germline V gene, CDR1 is WSHSY and CDR2 is SAAADI. The CDR3 nucleotides read TGCGCCAGCAGTGATGGTTTCCGGCGGGGCTACGAGCAGTACTTC. It codes for CASSDGFRRGYEQYF.

This clone is categorized as medium-sized. V gene TRBV7-8 combines with J gene TRBJ2-5, with a weak D call TRBD2 (5 bases). V lost 1 base, J lost 5 bases, and 14 bases lay in between. CDR1 is SGHVS and CDR2 is FQNEAQ in the germline V gene. This CDR3 has 15 residues. The CDR3 region is CASSLDLASTETQYF. In DNA, the CDR3 is TGTGCCAGCAGCTTAGACCTAGCTAGTACGGAGACCCAGTACTTC.

V usage is TRBV18 and J usage is TRBJ2-7, with 12 bases lining up with TRBD2. The CDR3 loop spans 14 amino acids. CDR1 and CDR2 from the germline V gene are KGHSH and LQKENI. V shed 3 bases and J 4 bases; nucleotides not matched to a gene: 1. In nucleotides, the CDR3 is TGTGCCAGCTCACCGACTAGCGGGAGTTACGAGCAGTACTTC. As protein: CASSPTSGSYEQYF.

The chain employs TRBV30 and TRBJ2-1, with 13 bases lining up with TRBD2. V dropped 1 base and J dropped 7; count of bases not matched to a gene: 4. The germline V gene has CDR1 GTSNPN and CDR2 SVGIG (reference sequence). CDR3 length: 15 residues. In DNA form, the CDR3 reads TGTGCCTGGAGTGGGACTAGCGGGGGCCAAAATGAGCAGTTCTTC. Its protein is CAWSGTSGGQNEQFF.

V gene TRBV10-3 combines with J gene TRBJ2-5; D is uncertain. The ends were cut back, 0 bases at V and 7 bases at J, with 9 bases in the middle. Germline V gives CDR1 ENHRY, CDR2 SYGVKD. The CDR3 is 13 residues long. The CDR3 region has the DNA TGTGCCATCAGTGAGTCCGAGTCCTTGACCCAGTACTTC. Translating it yields CAISESESLTQYF.

The J gene is TRBJ2-2, the V gene TRBV4-1; 10 positions match TRBD1. Germline CDR1 MGHRA, CDR2 YSYEKL. The CDR3 is 18 residues long. J lost 4 bases, V lost 4 bases, and 12 bases had no gene match. CDR3 residues: CASSPYIGQGVGTGELFF. The CDR3 bases are TGCGCCAGCAGCCCCTATATCGGACAGGGGGTAGGCACCGGGGAGCTGTTTTTT.

The chain links TRBV10-3 to TRBJ1-5; D is perhaps TRBD1 (6 bases). V was trimmed by 2 bases and J by 3 bases, leaving 11 bases between them. This CDR3 comprises 15 residues. Germline CDR1 ENHRY, CDR2 SYGVKD. CDR3 protein: CAISENREVNQPQHF. The CDR3, as DNA: TGTGCCATCAGTGAGAACAGGGAAGTCAATCAGCCCCAGCATTTT.

This chain connects TRBV4-3 to TRBJ1-2; D is possibly TRBD1 (5 bases). V lost 1 base and J lost 6, with 18 bases in between. This CDR3 has 16 residues. The germline V gene has CDR1 LGHNA and CDR2 YSLEER. The CDR3, as DNA: TGCGCCAGCAGCCAAGGGGCAGGGACTTGGCAGGATGGCTACACCTTC. This codes for CASSQGAGTWQDGYTF.

The chain carries TRBV6-5 and TRBJ1-6; 7 nucleotides agree with TRBD1. Germline loops: CDR1 MNHEY, CDR2 SVGAGI. The trim removed 2 bases at V and 9 bases at J, leaving 7 bases unmatched. The CDR3 sequence is 15 residues long. The CDR3 is CASSYALTGSSPLHF. CDR3 nucleotide sequence: TGTGCCAGCAGTTACGCCCTGACAGGGAGTTCACCCCTCCACTTT.

V is TRBV15 and J is TRBJ2-2, with 9 nucleotides matching TRBD1. Germline V gives CDR1 LNHNV, CDR2 YYDKDF (reference sequence). There are 15 residues in the CDR3. Losses at the gene ends were 7 bases for V and 3 bases for J; bases not matched to a gene: 6. The CDR3 here is CATKTGTGYTGELFF. The CDR3 DNA reads TGTGCCACCAAGACGGGGACAGGGTACACCGGGGAGCTGTTTTTT.

The chain is built from TRBV6-6 and TRBJ2-2; D possibly corresponds to TRBD1 (5 bases). The CDR3 length is 15 residues. CDR1 and CDR2 from the germline V gene are MNHNY and SVGAGI (reference sequence). V lost 3 bases and J 4 bases, leaving 12 bases between the germline ends. DNA for the CDR3: TGTGCCAGCAGTTATCAGGGTCCCCTCACCGGGGAGCTGTTTTTT. Protein: CASSYQGPLTGELFF.

This chain uses TRBV4-2 with TRBJ2-6; 11 bases are shared with TRBD2. The CDR3 has 18 residues. J lost 3 bases, V lost 1 base, and 5 bases had no gene match. The germline V gene has CDR1 LGHNA and CDR2 YNFKEQ. CDR3 protein: CASSQVTSGSVGANVLTF. CDR3 sequence (DNA): TGTGCCAGCAGCCAAGTAACTAGCGGGAGTGTTGGGGCCAACGTCCTGACTTTC.

The rearrangement links TRBV6-5 to TRBJ2-3; a possible D gene is TRBD2 (6 bases). The CDR3 loop spans 14 amino acids. Trimming pared 0 bases from V and 6 bases from J, leaving 10 bases between. From germline, CDR1 is MNHEY and CDR2 SVGAGI. The CDR3 sequence: CASSYSEGSDTQYF. The DNA for the CDR3 is TGTGCCAGCAGTTACTCGGAGGGCTCGGATACGCAGTATTTT.

This chain uses TRBV7-2 with TRBJ1-5; possible D gene TRBD1, 5 bases. From germline, CDR1 is SGHTA and CDR2 FQGNSA. The CDR3 extends over 13 amino acids. Trimming took 5 bases from V and 7 from J, leaving 12 bases between them. The CDR3 loop is CASSHPGPQPQHF. CDR3 in DNA: TGTGCCAGCAGCCACCCAGGGCCGCAGCCCCAGCATTTT.

The chain links TRBV5-6 to TRBJ2-5, with TRBD1 identical over 7 bases. From germline, CDR1 is SGHDT and CDR2 YYEEEE. V trimming: 0 bases; J trimming: 4 bases; junction bases outside the gene matches: 6. The CDR3 extends over 15 amino acids. The CDR3 loop is CASSLVQGIGETQYF. The CDR3 bases are TGTGCCAGCAGCTTGGTACAGGGGATAGGAGAGACCCAGTACTTC.

The chain joins TRBV4-3 to TRBJ2-7, with TRBD1 matching 7 bases. Germline trimming cut 0 bases from V and 2 bases from J; bases unmatched to any gene: 7. This CDR3 is built from 16 residues. Germline CDR1 is LGHNA and CDR2 is YSLEER. CDR3 DNA sequence: TGCGCCAGCAGCCAAGAACTGAGCCAGGGGGCCTACGAGCAGTACTTC. This translates into CASSQELSQGAYEQYF.

In this sample, this clone turned up a few times. The gene calls are TRBV30 and TRBJ1-1, with D possibly TRBD1 on 5 matching bases. The V and J ends lost 1 base and 5 bases respectively, with 14 bases between them. CDR1 is GTSNPN and CDR2 is SVGIG in the germline V gene (reference sequence). This CDR3 contains 14 residues. The CDR3 here is CAWSEGIQNTEAFF. Here the CDR3 DNA reads TGTGCCTGGAGTGAGGGGATACAGAATACTGAAGCTTTCTTT.

This rearrangement joins TRBV19 to TRBJ2-5; D is unclear. This CDR3 region has 13 residues. V was shortened by 3 bases and J by 1 base, with 6 bases between the two germline ends. Germline CDR1 and CDR2: LNHDA and SQIVND (reference sequence). CDR3 sequence reads: CASSMTSQETQYF. Written as DNA, the CDR3 is TGTGCCAGTAGTATGACTTCCCAAGAGACCCAGTACTTC.

V and J are TRBV19 and TRBJ2-1; D might be TRBD2 (5 bases). From germline, CDR1 is LNHDA and CDR2 SQIVND (reference sequence). This CDR3 has 12 amino acids. Trimming stripped 7 bases from V and 9 bases from J, with 13 bases between. The CDR3, as DNA: TGTGCCAGTAAAAGGTTTGGGAGTGAGCAGTTCTTC. Translation: CASKRFGSEQFF. The variable domain in full, with the rest retrieved from reference TRBV19 and TRBJ2-1, is DGGITQSPKYLFRKEGQNVTLSCEQNLNHDAMYWYRQDPGQGLRLIYYSQIVNDFQKGDIAEGYSVSREKKESFPLTVTSAQKNPTAFYLCASKRFGSEQFFGPGTRLTVL.

The rearrangement links TRBV4-1 to TRBJ1-1; a possible D gene is TRBD1 (5 bases). V shed 0 bases and J shed 1 base, with 21 bases lying between them. The germline V gene has CDR1 MGHRA and CDR2 YSYEKL. The CDR3 runs to 19 residues. The CDR3 here is CASSQDLGGVRAGNTEAFF. DNA for the CDR3: TGCGCCAGCAGCCAAGATCTGGGGGGGGTCAGGGCCGGGAACACTGAAGCTTTCTTT.

The chain recombines TRBV9 with TRBJ1-5, with D uncertain. The length of the CDR3 is 15 residues. V gave up 3 bases and J gave up 6 bases, with 16 bases separating them. Germline CDR1 reads SGDLS; CDR2 reads YYNGEE. This chain's CDR3 is CASSAGESWLQPQHF. Written as DNA, the CDR3 is TGTGCCAGCAGCGCCGGGGAATCGTGGCTTCAGCCCCAGCATTTT.

The chain links TRBV6-5 to TRBJ1-1; weak D call: TRBD1 (5 bases). V was cut by 6 bases and J by 0 bases, with 11 bases left in between. The CDR3 sequence is 14 residues long. In germline, CDR1 is MNHEY, CDR2 SVGAGI. Here the CDR3 reads CASSLRTLNTEAFF. CDR3 sequence (DNA): TGTGCCAGCAGCCTCCGGACACTGAACACTGAAGCTTTCTTT.

The rearrangement links TRBV7-3 to TRBJ2-3; D remains ambiguous. The CDR3 is 13 residues long. V lost 4 bases and J lost 7, with 12 bases in between. CDR1 is SGHTA, CDR2 FQGTGA, per germline. CDR3 sequence: CASSSPEANTQYF. DNA for the CDR3: TGTGCCAGCAGCTCGCCAGAGGCAAATACGCAGTATTTT.

This rearrangement joins TRBV2 to TRBJ2-7; 9 bases match TRBD2. CDR1 is SNHLY and CDR2 is FYNNEI in the germline V gene. With 0 bases clipped from V and 6 bases from J, the junction kept 9 bases outside the gene matches. CDR3 length: 16 residues. The chain's CDR3 is CASSEAGSGSPREQYF. CDR3 DNA sequence: TGTGCCAGCAGTGAAGCTGGTAGCGGGAGCCCCCGCGAGCAGTACTTC.

The V gene is TRBV2, the J gene TRBJ1-4, with 7 bases that match TRBD1. V was clipped by 6 bases and J by 7 bases; unmatched bases: 11. CDR1 is SNHLY and CDR2 is FYNNEI in the germline V gene. CDR3 length: 15 residues. In DNA, the CDR3 is TGTGCCAGCAGCGGAACAGGGGCCGCGGGTGAAAAACTGTTTTTT. This sequence encodes CASSGTGAAGEKLFF. Full variable domain (rest looked up from reference TRBV2 and TRBJ1-4): EPEVTQTPSHQVTQMGQEVILRCVPISNHLYFYWYRQILGQKVEFLVSFYNNEISEKSEIFDDQFSVERPDGSNFTLKIRSTKLEDSAMYFCASSGTGAAGEKLFFGSGTQLSVL.